This TCR beta chain is drawn from a study of shared clonotypes between healthy human individuals. For the study at large: The donor group consisted of a couple of women and a few men, aged 18 to 49. The study, taken as a whole, reports: A generally larger estimated richness was seen in naive subsets than in memory subsets. Generation probabilities of non-shared clonotypes were lower (relative to those shared by all four donors).

Deep-level running was used for the assay. TCRdb's table, derived via immunoSEQ multiplex PCR, lists solely in-frame clones and lacks some. This sample carries over a million clones, roughly 96% of them seen once, and the ten largest clones take roughly 1.1%. Turning to this clone: Its specificity is not known.

V lost 2 bases to trimming and J lost 4 bases, with 12 bases between them. CDR3 length: 14 residues. CDR1 and CDR2 from the germline V gene are MDHEN and SYDVKM. The sequenced material came from naive CD4+ T cells sorted from blood. Subset in this sample: CD45RA+ positively selected. The sequence was obtained from a man aged 30 to 45 in good health. The chain carries TRBV28 and TRBJ2-7, with D unresolved. The CDR3, as DNA: TGTGCCAGCAGTTTAGGTGGCAGGATTTACGAGCAGTACTTC. This gives the protein CASSLGGRIYEQYF.